The T cell receptor beta chain under discussion was sequenced for a study of spatial heterogeneity in lung cancer. This clonotype was counted ten times or more. What it binds is not known. Time point reported: sample taken at primary tumor resection. TCR cDNA molecules were tagged individually, and each one carried a unique molecular identifier. TCRdb independently ran MiXCR on the 5' RACE reads; one entry per CDR3 protein. Here the sample spans 20,000 to 30,000 distinct CDR3 sequences, just under 9% being singletons. Study-level results: For expanded intratumoral alpha and beta TCRs, counts tracked tumor mutation counts.

V lost 5 bases and J 2 bases, leaving 7 bases between the germline ends. Germline V lookup: CDR1 SGHRS, CDR2 YFSETQ. The CDR3 sequence is 12 residues long. The chain has TRBV5-1 and TRBJ2-5, with a possible D match to TRBD2 (5 bases). Here the sequenced sample was lung tumor tissue, taken at surgery. The receptor comes from a male donor with early-stage non-small cell lung cancer. This CDR3 reads CASRRAQETQYF. In DNA, the CDR3 is TGCGCCAGCAGGAGGGCGCAAGAGACCCAGTACTTC.